This TCR beta chain was sequenced during a study of blood T cells in healthy people across ages. The ends were cut back, 5 bases at V and 1 base at J, with 21 bases in the middle. The CDR3 is made up of 18 amino acids. Germline V lookup: CDR1 MDHEN, CDR2 SYDVKM. Next came a second PCR, run for about 6 to 12 cycles, which used a sample-barcoded 5' primer along with a J-beta primer mix. A tag from a template-switch adaptor with 12 random nucleotides marked each cDNA molecule. TCRdb reprocessed the 5' RACE reads with MiXCR, giving one entry per CDR3 protein. This table holds about 830,000 distinct CDR3 sequences, 55% to 75% found once.

Sequenced: blood. The clonotype was recovered from a man aged 25-45 years in good health. The chain couples TRBV28 to TRBJ2-4; no firm D call. CDR3 nucleotides: TGTGCCAGCAGTCCCACTTCCGGAGCCCTCGGGGCCAAAAACATTCAGTACTTC. Its translation is CASSPTSGALGAKNIQYF.